Each of the 8 T cell receptor beta chains below was sequenced from the same sample in a study of blood T cell repertoires in COVID-19. This table comes from immunoSEQ multiplex PCR, and its TCRdb copy is limited to in-frame clones, with some not included. The sample has 95,000 to 150,000 clones; about 91% are singletons. The sequencing input was peripheral blood. The origin of the receptors is a woman aged 50 to 65 with active or convalescent COVID-19.

The chain has TRBV6-2 or TRBV6-3 and TRBJ2-3; 8 nucleotides align to TRBD2. This CDR3 comprises 17 residues. J lost 4 bases, V lost 6 bases, and 15 bases had no gene match. The germline V gene has CDR1 MNHEY and CDR2 SVGEGT. CDR3 in DNA: TGTGCCAGCAGCCTTACATTTCTAGCGGGCGTCGCAGATACGCAGTATTTT. Translating gives CASSLTFLAGVADTQYF.

CDR3 in amino acids: CSVRVWRDTGELFF. CDR3 nucleotides: TGCAGCGTTCGAGTCTGGCGGGACACCGGGGAGCTGTTTTTT. V usage is TRBV29-1 and J usage is TRBJ2-2, with a possible D match to TRBD2 (5 bases). This CDR3 is built from 14 residues. The V gene lost 5 bases and the J gene lost 3 bases, with 13 bases spanning the gap. Germline V gene sequence: CDR1 SQVTM, CDR2 ANQGSEA.

CDR3 region: CASSFNQGAGGEKLFF. In DNA, the CDR3 is TGTGCCAGCAGCTTCAACCAGGGGGCCGGTGGGGAAAAACTGTTTTTT. This chain uses TRBV5-6 with TRBJ1-4, with 8 bases that match TRBD1. Germline V CDR1 and CDR2: SGHDT, YYEEEE. Trimming cost V 2 bases and J 8 bases; bases outside gene matches: 11. CDR3 length equals 16 residues.

The chain recombines TRBV9 with TRBJ2-3, with a weak D call TRBD1 (5 bases). The CDR3 runs to 11 residues. V lost 4 bases and J lost 9, with 9 bases in between. Germline V gene sequence: CDR1 SGDLS, CDR2 YYNGEE. The CDR3 region is CASSPDTTQYF. The CDR3 DNA reads as TGTGCCAGCAGCCCGGACACGACGCAGTATTTT. The complete variable domain, with remaining parts taken from reference TRBV9 and TRBJ2-3, reads DSGVTQTPKHLITATGQRVTLRCSPRSGDLSVYWYQQSLDQGLQFLIQYYNGEERAKGNILERFSAQQFPDLHSELNLSSLELGDSALYFCASSPDTTQYFGPGTRLTVL.

The genes are TRBV6-5 and TRBJ2-7; TRBD2 is a possible D gene (6 bases). CDR1 is MNHEY, CDR2 SVGAGI, per germline. The CDR3 is 14 amino acids. The germline V and J ends were trimmed by 6 bases and 2 bases, with 14 bases remaining between them. CDR3 sequence: CASSRWRGTYEQYF. For the CDR3, the DNA is TGTGCCAGCAGCCGTTGGAGGGGTACCTACGAGCAGTACTTC.

The chain is built from TRBV24-1 and TRBJ2-2, with 10 bases fitting TRBD1. The CDR3 totals 13 residues. The germline gives CDR1 KGHDR, CDR2 SFDVKD. V trimming: 8 bases; J trimming: 5 bases; junction bases outside the gene matches: 1. In nucleotides, the CDR3 is TGTGCCACCAAGGGACAGGGGACCGGGGAGCTGTTTTTT. Residues: CATKGQGTGELFF.

The rearrangement links TRBV14 to TRBJ2-5; D is ambiguous. Looked up from germline, CDR1 is SGHDN and CDR2 is FVKESK. V was cut by 2 bases and J by 4 bases, with 11 bases left in between. The CDR3 covers 14 residues. CDR3: CASSQFQRPETQYF. The CDR3 nucleotides read TGTGCCAGCAGCCAATTCCAGCGACCAGAGACCCAGTACTTC.

The rearrangement uses TRBV10-3 and TRBJ2-3; 8 bases align to TRBD2. Per germline, CDR1 ENHRY and CDR2 SYGVKD. V gave up 7 bases and J gave up 6 bases; unmatched junction bases: 12. The CDR3 runs to 15 residues. The CDR3 DNA sequence: TGTGCCATCACGGGAGGGCGCGGGTCCTCCGATACGCAGTATTTT. Protein product: CAITGGRGSSDTQYF.